The next 14 T cell receptor beta chains were all read from a single sample in a study of vaccination and CD4 T cells after COVID-19. Sequenced with the Oncomine TCR Beta short-read assay was DNA taken from cultured CD4+ T cells. TCRdb reprocessed the PCR reads with MiXCR, giving one entry per CDR3 protein. The table has 20,000 to 25,000 distinct CDR3 sequences, 58% seen once; the top ten hold approximately 2.8%. Treatment noted: roughly 11-day PBMC culture with coronavirus spike peptide pools or control peptides (ViraFEST assay). These receptors' targets are unknown. The sequencing input was CD4+ T cells from blood, cultured in vitro. These receptors all stem from a human donor who had recovered from COVID-19.

This clonotype was observed a handful of times. V usage is TRBV20-1 and J usage is TRBJ1-4; maybe TRBD1 (5 bases). Germline V lookup: CDR1 DFQATT, CDR2 SNEGSKA (reference sequence). V shed 3 bases and J shed 3 bases, with 14 bases lying between them. This CDR3 is 15 amino acids long. CDR3 bases: TGCAGTGCTAGCGACCCGGGACCGCCTAATGAAAAACTGTTTTTT. Protein product: CSASDPGPPNEKLFF.

The chain carries TRBV6-1 and TRBJ1-1; D remains ambiguous. Trimming removed 2 bases at V and 10 bases at J, with 14 bases between. The CDR3 is 13 residues long. Germline V lookup: CDR1 MNHNS, CDR2 SASEGT. In nucleotides, the CDR3 is TGTGCCAGCAGTGAAAGAAGGGAGGCTACAGCTTTCTTT. It specifies CASSERREATAFF.

The V and J genes are TRBV12-3 or TRBV12-4 and TRBJ1-1; no reliable D call. V lost 2 bases to trimming and J lost 4 bases, with 8 bases between them. The CDR3 runs 13 residues. The CDR3 DNA is TGTGCCAGCAGTTTACAGGCGGTCACTGAAGCTTTCTTT. The encoded protein is CASSLQAVTEAFF.

The J gene is TRBJ2-3, the V gene TRBV6-1; 9 bases line up with TRBD2. There are 16 residues in the CDR3. The V gene's germline CDR1 is MNHNS and CDR2 SASEGT. Unmatched junction bases numbered 15, after V lost 6 bases and J lost 8 bases. The CDR3 loop reads CASRRATSGWGGTQYF. As DNA, the CDR3 is TGTGCCAGCAGGCGCGCAACTAGCGGGTGGGGAGGTACGCAGTATTTT.

The chain links TRBV7-2 to TRBJ2-7, with D uncertain. V was clipped by 5 bases and J by 3 bases, with 20 bases between them. Per germline, CDR1 SGHTA and CDR2 FQGNSA. The CDR3 totals 16 residues. The CDR3 DNA reads TGTGCCAGCAGCATATCCCCCCCTGTGGTGGACTACGAGCAGTACTTC. It specifies CASSISPPVVDYEQYF.

This clonotype was seen once. J is TRBJ2-7 and V is TRBV11-2, with TRBD2 matching over 7 bases. Germline-derived CDR1 and CDR2 are SGHAT and FQNNGV. The CDR3 consists of 15 residues. The V gene end was trimmed by 1 base and the J gene end by 0 bases; junction bases not matched to a gene: 3. The CDR3 loop is CASSLALAVSYEQYF. The CDR3 DNA is TGTGCCAGCAGCTTAGCTCTAGCGGTCTCCTACGAGCAGTACTTC.

This clonotype was found a few times. The CDR3 coding sequence is TGTGCCAGCAGTGTAACAAGAGATACGCAGTATTTT. As protein: CASSVTRDTQYF. The chain couples TRBV25-1 to TRBJ2-3; D gene uncertain. The CDR3 runs to 12 residues. V shed 4 bases and J shed 5 bases, with 7 bases lying between them. Germline V gives CDR1 MGHDK, CDR2 SYGVNS.

The chain recombines TRBV11-3 with TRBJ1-1, with TRBD1 matching 8 bases. CDR3 length: 14 amino acids. The ends lost 0 bases at V and 8 bases at J; junction bases unmatched: 5. CDR1 and CDR2 from the germline V gene are SGHNT and YENEEA. The CDR3 region has the DNA TGTGCCAGCAGCTTAGACGGGACAGGAGGGGAAGCTTTCTTT. This encodes CASSLDGTGGEAFF.

This clonotype has only one observation. V is TRBV24-1 and J is TRBJ2-1; 8 bases map to TRBD2. This CDR3 has 14 residues. V trimming: 2 bases; J trimming: 9 bases; junction bases outside the gene matches: 5. The germline gives CDR1 KGHDR, CDR2 SFDVKD. The CDR3 DNA is TGTGCCACCAGTGATTCCGGACTAGCAGCTGAGCAGTTCTTC. The encoded protein is CATSDSGLAAEQFF.

This clonotype showed up just once. CDR3 in amino acids: CSARDGGGGSGNTIYF. In DNA form, the CDR3 reads TGCAGTGCTAGAGATGGCGGGGGGGGGTCTGGAAACACCATATATTTT. The V and J genes are TRBV20-1 and TRBJ1-3, with D possibly matching TRBD1 (5 bases). Germline loops: CDR1 DFQATT, CDR2 SNEGSKA (reference sequence). The CDR3 is 16 residues long. Trimming left V 0 bases short and J 1 base short, with 13 bases between.

CDR3 nucleotides: TGTGCCAGCAGCGTGGGACTGGGGTCTGGGGCCAACGTCCTGACTTTC. Its translation: CASSVGLGSGANVLTF. This sequence joins TRBV7-2 and TRBJ2-6, with D perhaps matching TRBD2 (6 bases). The V gene's germline CDR1 is SGHTA and CDR2 FQGNSA. The germline V and J ends were trimmed by 5 bases and 1 base, with 12 bases remaining between them. The CDR3 is made up of 16 amino acids.

The genes are TRBV30 and TRBJ2-2; 12 bases are a match to TRBD2. The CDR3 covers 18 residues. The V and J ends lost 0 bases and 4 bases, in that order; junction bases with no gene match: 9. Germline values: CDR1 GTSNPN, CDR2 SVGIG (reference sequence). CDR3 in DNA: TGTGCCTGGAGTGTACTCCGACTAGCGGGGGAGACCACCGGGGAGCTGTTTTTT. This gives the protein CAWSVLRLAGETTGELFF.

The genes are TRBV6-1 and TRBJ2-1; no definite D call. CDR3 size: 11 residues. The V gene lost 5 bases and the J gene lost 4 bases, with 3 bases spanning the gap. Germline V lookup: CDR1 MNHNS, CDR2 SASEGT. The chain's CDR3 is CASSRYNEQFF. As DNA, the CDR3 is TGTGCCAGCAGTAGGTACAATGAGCAGTTCTTC.

This clonotype was counted a few times. This chain links TRBV20-1 with TRBJ2-5; no reliable D call. Deletions cut 2 bases from V and 2 bases from J, with 6 bases between. The CDR3 has 12 amino acids. Germline-derived CDR1 and CDR2 are DFQATT and SNEGSKA (reference sequence). CDR3: CSARLFQETQYF. CDR3 DNA sequence: TGCAGTGCTAGACTGTTTCAAGAGACCCAGTACTTC.